The 11 T cell receptor beta chains below all came from one sample that was sequenced in a study of shared clonotypes between healthy human individuals. Cells designated naive CD8 were CD45RO-negative and were positively selected for CCR7, with terminally differentiated effector memory CD45RA+ cells excluded. Clones were sequenced by immunoSEQ multiplex PCR, and TCRdb holds only the in-frame ones, with some missing. The sample lists fewer than 850,000 clones; about 96% were seen once. The material sequenced was naive CD8+ T cells sorted from blood. These receptors came from a man aged 25 to 45 in good health.

J is TRBJ2-1 and V is TRBV28, with 10 bases fitting TRBD2. This CDR3 is built from 15 residues. The trim removed 6 bases at V and 7 bases at J, leaving 9 bases unmatched. From germline, CDR1 is MDHEN and CDR2 SYDVKM. Here the CDR3 DNA reads TGTGCCAGCAGGCTACTAGCGGGAACGAATAATGAGCAGTTCTTC. Amino acids: CASRLLAGTNNEQFF.

This clone was counted only a few times. The V gene is TRBV7-2, the J gene TRBJ2-1; tentatively, D is TRBD1 or TRBD2 (5 bases each). The CDR3 covers 17 residues. The V gene's germline CDR1 is SGHTA and CDR2 FQGNSA. V lost 3 bases to trimming and J lost 0 bases, with 15 bases between them. CDR3 nucleotide sequence: TGTGCCAGCAGCTTTCGCTCCAGGGAGAGCTCCTACAATGAGCAGTTCTTC. Protein product: CASSFRSRESSYNEQFF.

The chain carries TRBV5-1 and TRBJ2-1; 12 bases agree with TRBD2. Germline V gene sequence: CDR1 SGHRS, CDR2 YFSETQ. There are 19 residues in the CDR3. J lost 4 bases, V lost 0 bases, and 11 bases had no gene match. The CDR3 sequence: CASSLVLAGGPSGYNEQFF. The CDR3 DNA is TGCGCCAGCAGCTTGGTCCTAGCGGGAGGGCCCTCGGGATACAATGAGCAGTTCTTC. Full variable domain (remainder filled in from reference TRBV5-1 and TRBJ2-1): KAGVTQTPRYLIKTRGQQVTLSCSPISGHRSVSWYQQTPGQGLQFLFEYFSETQRNKGNFPGRFSGRQFSNSRSEMNVSTLELGDSALYLCASSLVLAGGPSGYNEQFFGPGTRLTVL.

The gene calls are TRBV27 and TRBJ2-3; 7 positions match TRBD2. The V gene end was trimmed by 6 bases and the J gene end by 6 bases; junction bases not matched to a gene: 9. The V gene's germline CDR1 is MNHEY and CDR2 SMNVEV (reference sequence). The CDR3 loop spans 14 amino acids. The CDR3 is CASSFSGLEDTQYF. CDR3 sequence (DNA): TGTGCCAGCAGCTTTAGCGGGTTAGAGGATACGCAGTATTTT.

The chain's CDR3 is CAISGGLDLAKNIQYF. For the CDR3, the DNA is TGTGCCATCAGTGGGGGACTAGATCTAGCCAAAAACATTCAGTACTTC. The chain recombines TRBV10-3 with TRBJ2-4, with TRBD2 identical over 8 bases. Per the germline V gene, CDR1 is ENHRY and CDR2 is SYGVKD. The V gene end was trimmed by 4 bases and the J gene end by 0 bases; junction bases not matched to a gene: 5. The CDR3 runs 16 residues.

This rearrangement joins TRBV11-2 to TRBJ2-7; 9 nucleotides match TRBD1. The trim removed 5 bases at V and 5 bases at J, leaving 13 bases unmatched. The CDR3 has 16 residues. CDR1 and CDR2 from the germline V gene are SGHAT and FQNNGV. CDR3 DNA sequence: TGTGCCAGCAGCCGCGCGCCGGGACAGGGTAATAACGAGCAGTACTTC. It codes for CASSRAPGQGNNEQYF.

The chain carries TRBV5-4 and TRBJ2-3; 7 nucleotides line up with TRBD2. Per the germline V gene, CDR1 is SGHNT and CDR2 is YYREEE (reference sequence). The V segment lost 3 bases and the J segment 2 bases; nucleotides outside the gene matches: 6. CDR3 size: 15 residues. CDR3 in amino acids: CASSSRDYSTDTQYF. The CDR3 coding sequence is TGTGCCAGCAGCTCGAGGGACTACTCCACAGATACGCAGTATTTT.

The V call is TRBV7-7, the J call TRBJ1-4; 8 nucleotides agree with TRBD1. This CDR3 spans 13 amino acids. Per the germline V gene, CDR1 is SSHAT and CDR2 is FNYEAQ (reference sequence). Trimming took 8 bases from V and 8 from J; bases not matched to a gene: 7. The CDR3 region is CASRDRGSEKLFF. The CDR3, as DNA: TGTGCCAGCCGTGACAGGGGTAGCGAAAAACTGTTTTTT.

The chain has TRBV30 and TRBJ2-7; D call uncertain. Trimming left V 0 bases short and J 1 base short, with 7 bases between. This CDR3 region has 13 residues. Germline V gene data show CDR1 as GTSNPN and CDR2 as SVGIG (reference sequence). The CDR3 spells CAWSVTSSYEQYF. The CDR3 DNA is TGTGCCTGGAGTGTAACGTCGTCCTACGAGCAGTACTTC.

The V and J genes are TRBV2 and TRBJ2-7, with TRBD2 identical over 8 bases. CDR1 SNHLY and CDR2 FYNNEI come from the germline V gene. J gave up 4 bases and V 5 bases, and 1 base lay outside the gene matches. The CDR3 length is 12 residues. The DNA for the CDR3 is TGTGCCAGCAGTCGGGGGGGGTACGAGCAGTACTTC. Protein product: CASSRGGYEQYF. Combining the CDR3 with reference TRBV2 and TRBJ2-7 gives the whole variable domain EPEVTQTPSHQVTQMGQEVILRCVPISNHLYFYWYRQILGQKVEFLVSFYNNEISEKSEIFDDQFSVERPDGSNFTLKIRSTKLEDSAMYFCASSRGGYEQYFGPGTRLTVT.

V usage is TRBV27 and J usage is TRBJ2-7, with D perhaps assigned TRBD1 or TRBD2 (5 bases each). V lost 6 bases and J 9 bases, leaving 18 bases between the germline ends. The germline V gene has CDR1 MNHEY and CDR2 SMNVEV (reference sequence). The CDR3 spans 13 residues. This chain's CDR3 is CASRSTGSGGQYF. The CDR3 bases are TGTGCCAGCAGATCCACGGGTTCTGGGGGGCAGTACTTC.